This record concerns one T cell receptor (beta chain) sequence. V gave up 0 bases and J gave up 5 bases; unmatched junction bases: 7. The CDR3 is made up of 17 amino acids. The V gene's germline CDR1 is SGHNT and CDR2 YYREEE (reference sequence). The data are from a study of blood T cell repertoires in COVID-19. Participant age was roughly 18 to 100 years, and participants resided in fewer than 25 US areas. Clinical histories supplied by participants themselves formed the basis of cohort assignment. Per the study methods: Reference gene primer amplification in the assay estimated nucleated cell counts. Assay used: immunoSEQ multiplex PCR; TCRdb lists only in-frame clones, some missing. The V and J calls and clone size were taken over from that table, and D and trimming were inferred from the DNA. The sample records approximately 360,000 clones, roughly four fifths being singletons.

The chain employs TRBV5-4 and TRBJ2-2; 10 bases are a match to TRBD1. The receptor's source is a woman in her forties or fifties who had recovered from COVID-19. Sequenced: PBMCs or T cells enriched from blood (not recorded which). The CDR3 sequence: CASSLEAAGQGTGELFF. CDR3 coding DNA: TGTGCCAGCAGCTTGGAAGCCGCGGGACAGGGGACCGGGGAGCTGTTTTTT.